What follows are 27 T cell receptor beta chains derived from one specimen sequenced in a study of naive and memory T cell subsets. TCR cDNA received a 3' ligated oligonucleotide that carried a UMI. Four PCR rounds used nested alpha and beta constant region primers plus the SP2 primer. TCRdb re-analysed the 5' RACE reads in MiXCR, keeping a single row per CDR3 protein. The table includes about 62,000 distinct CDR3 sequences, approximately 8% detected once. The source is a female donor in good health.

This clonotype was counted at least ten times. The rearrangement joins TRBV28 to TRBJ2-1, with 8 nucleotides matching TRBD1. The CDR3 spans 16 residues. Germline CDR1 and CDR2: MDHEN and SYDVKM. Trimming cost V 4 bases and J 0 bases; bases outside gene matches: 5. CDR3 sequence: CASSSDREISYNEQFF. CDR3 nucleotide sequence: TGTGCCAGCAGTTCGGACAGGGAAATCTCCTACAATGAGCAGTTCTTC.

This clonotype was seen repeatedly, ten times or more. An end of the junction does not agree with germline; a read error may underlie this. The rearrangement joins TRBV7-9 to TRBJ1-1; D gene unclear. Per germline, CDR1 SEHNR and CDR2 FQNEAQ (reference sequence). The CDR3 has 13 residues. The DNA for the CDR3 is TGTGCCAGCAGCTTAGTCCCAGTAGAGGAAGCCTTCTTT. It specifies CASSLVPVEEAFF.

This clonotype was observed at least ten times. The chain is built from TRBV20-1 and TRBJ1-4; weak D call: TRBD1 (5 bases). The CDR3 length is 13 residues. Trimming cost V 3 bases and J 5 bases, with 10 bases left between them. CDR1 and CDR2 (germline): DFQATT, SNEGSKA (reference sequence). CDR3 coding DNA: TGCAGTGCTAGTCACGGGGCGAATGAAAAACTGTTTTTT. Protein: CSASHGANEKLFF.

The chain's CDR3 is CASSESRNYGYTF. In DNA form, the CDR3 reads TGTGCCAGCAGTGAATCCAGGAACTATGGCTACACCTTC. The chain combines TRBV6-4 with TRBJ1-2; D not resolved. The CDR3 extends over 13 amino acids. From germline, CDR1 is MRHNA and CDR2 SNTAGT. V lost 3 bases and J lost 2, with 7 bases in between.

This clonotype was seen many times. This chain links TRBV14 with TRBJ2-3; 9 nucleotides align to TRBD2. The ends lost 5 bases at V and 4 bases at J; junction bases unmatched: 4. The CDR3 consists of 14 residues. Germline lookup yields CDR1 SGHDN and CDR2 FVKESK. The DNA of the CDR3 is TGTGCCAGCAGCATCGCGGGGGGGCCAGATACGCAGTATTTT. Translated, it gives CASSIAGGPDTQYF.

This clonotype was picked up many times. The V gene is TRBV29-1, the J gene TRBJ1-1, with TRBD1 matching 7 bases. The CDR3 contains 13 residues. Trimming took 4 bases from V and 5 from J; bases not matched to a gene: 7. In germline, CDR1 is SQVTM, CDR2 ANQGSEA. The DNA of the CDR3 is TGCAGCGTTGCTTCACAGGGGAGGACTGAAGCTTTCTTT. Residues: CSVASQGRTEAFF.

This clonotype has more than one count but fewer than ten. The chain joins TRBV6-1 to TRBJ1-1; possible D gene TRBD1, 5 bases. Deletions cut 7 bases from V and 1 base from J, with 16 bases between. Germline CDR1 is MNHNS and CDR2 is SASEGT. The CDR3 totals 15 residues. CDR3 sequence reads: CASTPSWGGNTEAFF. CDR3 in DNA: TGTGCCAGCACCCCCTCCTGGGGCGGGAACACTGAAGCTTTCTTT.

This clonotype was seen only a few times. The chain uses TRBV6-4 and TRBJ2-3, with 10 bases identical to TRBD2. Germline V gene data show CDR1 as MRHNA and CDR2 as SNTAGT. V lost 0 bases to trimming and J lost 2 bases; unmatched junction nucleotides: 2. The CDR3 is 16 residues long. This CDR3 reads CASSDSSGRATDTQYF. The CDR3 DNA is TGTGCCAGCAGTGACTCGAGCGGGAGGGCCACAGATACGCAGTATTTT.

This clonotype was detected only a few times. V is TRBV28 and J is TRBJ2-5; 10 nucleotides match TRBD1. The germline gives CDR1 MDHEN, CDR2 SYDVKM. V dropped 6 bases and J dropped 5; count of bases not matched to a gene: 6. The CDR3 runs 14 residues. The CDR3 is CASSTTGGAETQYF. The CDR3 DNA reads as TGTGCCAGCAGCACGACAGGGGGCGCGGAGACCCAGTACTTC. The full variable domain, in which reference TRBV28 and TRBJ2-5 provide the parts outside the CDR3, is DVKVTQSSRYLVKRTGEKVFLECVQDMDHENMFWYRQDPGLGLRLIYFSYDVKMKEKGDIPEGYSVSREKKERFSLILESASTNQTSMYLCASSTTGGAETQYFGPGTRLLVL.

This clonotype was seen more than once but under ten times. The chain is built from TRBV20-1 and TRBJ2-5, with 10 bases identical to TRBD2. V dropped 4 bases and J dropped 1; count of bases not matched to a gene: 6. CDR1 is DFQATT and CDR2 is SNEGSKA in the germline V gene (reference sequence). The CDR3 loop spans 15 amino acids. In DNA form, the CDR3 reads TGCAGTGCTACTCCGCTAGCGGGGGTCCAAGAGACCCAGTACTTC. This codes for CSATPLAGVQETQYF.

This clonotype was counted at least ten times. The J gene is TRBJ1-5, the V gene TRBV20-1, with 7 bases identical to TRBD1. The CDR3 is 16 residues long. Germline-derived CDR1 and CDR2 are DFQATT and SNEGSKA (reference sequence). V was clipped by 0 bases and J by 2 bases; unmatched bases: 7. The CDR3 coding sequence is TGCAGTGCTAGAGAGGGGGGTACAGGGGGCAATCAGCCCCAGCATTTT. Protein sequence: CSAREGGTGGNQPQHF.

A few counts support this clonotype. The chain's CDR3 is CASSGSGTGAYEQYF. The CDR3 DNA reads as TGTGCCAGCAGTGGCTCCGGGACAGGAGCCTACGAGCAGTACTTC. This chain links TRBV6-1 with TRBJ2-7; 8 bases are a match to TRBD1. Unmatched junction bases numbered 7, after V lost 4 bases and J lost 2 bases. CDR1 and CDR2 (germline): MNHNS, SASEGT. The CDR3 extends over 15 amino acids.

This clonotype was found a few times. The J gene is TRBJ2-1, the V gene TRBV2, with 10 bases that match TRBD1. The ends lost 3 bases at V and 9 bases at J; junction bases unmatched: 11. Looked up from germline, CDR1 is SNHLY and CDR2 is FYNNEI. The CDR3 length is 16 residues. In DNA, the CDR3 is TGTGCCAGCAGTGACAGTAGGACAGGGGGGTACGGTGAGCAGTTCTTC. Translation gives CASSDSRTGGYGEQFF.

This rearrangement joins TRBV30 to TRBJ2-3; D gene unclear. The CDR3 spans 12 residues. Trimming took 0 bases from V and 6 from J, leaving 7 bases between them. The V gene's germline CDR1 is GTSNPN and CDR2 SVGIG (reference sequence). The CDR3 sequence: CAWSVRWDTQYF. The CDR3 nucleotides are TGTGCCTGGAGTGTACGATGGGATACGCAGTATTTT.

This clonotype showed up many times. CDR3 nucleotide sequence: TGTGCCAGCAAAAACGGACGGGGGAAAAGCTCCTACAATGAGCAGTTCTTC. Protein sequence: CASKNGRGKSSYNEQFF. The genes are TRBV28 and TRBJ2-1; maybe TRBD2 (6 bases). Trimming shortened V by 7 bases and J by 0 bases, and 19 bases separated the two germline ends. There are 17 residues in the CDR3. The germline CDR1 and CDR2 sequences are MDHEN and SYDVKM.

There are a few counts of this clonotype. The chain has TRBV7-9 and TRBJ1-5; D possibly corresponds to TRBD1 (6 bases). CDR3 length equals 16 residues. Looked up from germline, CDR1 is SEHNR and CDR2 is FQNEAQ (reference sequence). With 1 base removed from V and 7 bases from J, the gap between germline ends came to 17 bases. CDR3 in amino acids: CASSLGGPDRGQPQHF. The CDR3 DNA reads TGTGCCAGCAGCTTAGGGGGCCCGGACAGAGGACAGCCCCAGCATTTT.

This clonotype has a count of ten or more. The chain joins TRBV7-2 to TRBJ1-4; the D is unclear. In germline, CDR1 is SGHTA, CDR2 FQGNSA. Trimming removed 1 base from V and 8 bases from J, with 11 bases in between. This CDR3 is built from 14 residues. The CDR3: CASSLGWAGEKLFF. DNA for the CDR3: TGTGCCAGCAGCTTAGGATGGGCAGGAGAAAAACTGTTTTTT.

This clonotype was observed many times. The V and J genes are TRBV20-1 and TRBJ1-4; D is unclear. The ends were cut back, 6 bases at V and 7 bases at J, with 18 bases in the middle. CDR3 size: 14 residues. The germline V gene encodes CDR1 DFQATT and CDR2 SNEGSKA (reference sequence). The CDR3 nucleotides are TGCAGTGCCCCAGCCGGTAGTTCGAGTGAAAAACTGTTTTTT. Its protein is CSAPAGSSSEKLFF.

About this clonotype itself: A single base separates this from a much larger clone, so it may be a read error. This chain connects TRBV5-6 to TRBJ1-4; TRBD1 agrees at 9 bases. Germline assignment: CDR1 SGHDT and CDR2 YYEEEE. Trimming removed 7 bases from V and 8 bases from J; junction bases left unmatched: 15. This CDR3 region has 16 residues. The CDR3 region is CASRSVFSGTGEKLFF. The DNA of the CDR3 is TGTGCCAGCCGCTCGGTATTTTCCGGGACAGGGGAAAAACTGTTTTTT.

This clonotype appeared many times. The chain links TRBV20-1 to TRBJ1-2, with D hard to call. The CDR3 loop spans 13 amino acids. CDR1 is DFQATT, CDR2 SNEGSKA, per germline (reference sequence). V was shortened by 3 bases and J by 6 bases, with 14 bases between the two germline ends. The CDR3 DNA reads TGCAGTGCTAGGGATCCAACCCTGGATGGCTACACCTTC. Protein: CSARDPTLDGYTF.

The chain carries TRBV5-1 and TRBJ2-1; tentative D call: TRBD1 (5 bases). Germline lookup yields CDR1 SGHRS and CDR2 YFSETQ. The CDR3 spans 20 residues. Between the trimmed V and J ends, which lost 4 bases and 0 bases, there was a span of 26 bases. CDR3 in amino acids: CASSLQSGRANPHSYNEQFF. Written as DNA, the CDR3 is TGCGCCAGCAGCCTCCAGTCAGGCAGGGCGAATCCCCACTCCTACAATGAGCAGTTCTTC.

This clonotype was observed many times. The chain recombines TRBV6-1 with TRBJ1-4; no definite D call. The CDR3 has 15 amino acids. V gave up 0 bases and J gave up 7 bases, with 12 bases separating them. The germline CDR1 and CDR2 sequences are MNHNS and SASEGT. The CDR3 nucleotides read TGTGCCAGCAGTGAAGCCGGCTACGGGATTGAAAAACTGTTTTTT. It translates to CASSEAGYGIEKLFF.

This clonotype appeared many times. The chain joins TRBV29-1 to TRBJ2-5; D may be TRBD2 (5 bases). The CDR3 consists of 15 residues. Germline-derived CDR1 and CDR2 are SQVTM and ANQGSEA. V was trimmed by 2 bases and J by 2 bases, leaving 15 bases between them. Here the CDR3 reads CSVESGRGYQETQYF. The CDR3 DNA reads as TGCAGCGTTGAAAGTGGTAGAGGGTATCAAGAGACCCAGTACTTC.

This clonotype was recorded at least ten times. The genes are TRBV7-6 and TRBJ2-1; D uncertain. Germline loops: CDR1 SGHVS, CDR2 FNYEAQ. The CDR3 sequence is 15 residues long. V was shortened by 0 bases and J by 7 bases, with 13 bases between the two germline ends. CDR3 residues: CASSLAGMGWNEQFF. Here the CDR3 DNA reads TGTGCCAGCAGCTTAGCGGGTATGGGTTGGAATGAGCAGTTCTTC.

This sequence joins TRBV10-3 and TRBJ2-5; weak D call: TRBD2 (6 bases). The CDR3 contains 17 residues. Germline V gives CDR1 ENHRY, CDR2 SYGVKD. Deletions cut 2 bases from V and 3 bases from J, with 19 bases between. The DNA for the CDR3 is TGTGCCATCAGTGAGATTTTGCGGGGCCCCTCCGAAGAGACCCAGTACTTC. Residues: CAISEILRGPSEETQYF.

In its sample, this clonotype was seen many times. This chain joins TRBV29-1 and TRBJ2-2; no clear D gene. V lost 7 bases and J lost 1, with 13 bases in between. The CDR3 spans 14 residues. Per germline, CDR1 SQVTM and CDR2 ANQGSEA. CDR3 amino acids: CSGVQDGNTGELFF. The CDR3 nucleotides read TGCAGCGGGGTTCAAGACGGGAACACCGGGGAGCTGTTTTTT.

This clonotype was seen repeatedly, ten times or more. This chain joins TRBV19 and TRBJ2-1; D is unresolved. This CDR3 comprises 12 residues. Germline V gene data show CDR1 as LNHDA and CDR2 as SQIVND (reference sequence). The ends were cut back, 3 bases at V and 4 bases at J, with 4 bases in the middle. CDR3 bases: TGTGCCAGTAGTATCTTTTACAATGAGCAGTTCTTC. Its translation: CASSIFYNEQFF.